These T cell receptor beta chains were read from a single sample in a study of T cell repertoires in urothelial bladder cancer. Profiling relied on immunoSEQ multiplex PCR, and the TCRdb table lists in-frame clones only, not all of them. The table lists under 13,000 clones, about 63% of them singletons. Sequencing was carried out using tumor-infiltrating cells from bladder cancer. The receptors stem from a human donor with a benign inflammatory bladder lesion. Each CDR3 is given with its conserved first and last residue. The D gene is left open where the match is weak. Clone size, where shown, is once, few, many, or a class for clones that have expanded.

CASSLWGGLQYF,TGTGCCAGCAGCTTGTGGGGTGGCTTGCAGTACTTC,TRBV5-6,12,TRBJ2-7,NA,NA
CASSSQRFRDGYTF,TGTGCCAGCAGCTCCCAAAGGTTCAGGGATGGCTACACCTTC,TRBV6-5,14,TRBJ1-2,NA,NA
CASSRVINYGYTF,TGCGCCAGCAGCAGGGTCATTAACTATGGCTACACCTTC,TRBV5-1,13,TRBJ1-2,once,NA
CASSIPQGEEKLFF,TGTGCCAGTAGTATCCCCCAGGGGGAGGAAAAACTGTTTTTT,TRBV19,14,TRBJ1-4,NA,TRBD1
CASSSPGTRGYTF,TGTGCCAGCAGCTCCCCAGGGACCCGTGGCTACACCTTC,TRBV7-2,13,TRBJ1-2,few,NA
CASSSGLAGAPSYEQYF,TGTGCCAGCAGTTCGGGACTAGCGGGGGCCCCCTCCTACGAGCAGTACTTC,TRBV2,17,TRBJ2-7,NA,TRBD2
CASRLDGVITGELFF,TGTGCCAGCAGACTCGATGGGGTGATAACCGGGGAGCTGTTTTTT,TRBV6-5,15,TRBJ2-2,NA,NA
CASSEVSGRVF,TGTGCCAGCAGTGAAGTTAGTGGTCGGGTCTTC,TRBV2,11,TRBJ2-1,NA,NA
CASSQPGDFQPQHF,TGTGCCAGCAGCCAACCTGGGGATTTTCAGCCCCAGCATTTT,TRBV7-9,14,TRBJ1-5,NA,NA
CASRRQGASGELFF,TGTGCCAGCAGGCGACAGGGGGCGAGCGGGGAGCTGTTTTTT,TRBV6-5,14,TRBJ2-2,NA,TRBD1
CASSLELGIGYGYTF,TGTGCCAGCAGCTTAGAATTGGGAATAGGATATGGCTACACCTTC,TRBV7-9,15,TRBJ1-2,NA,NA
CASSIDLDRGGYNYGYTF,TGTGCCAGTAGTATAGACCTCGACAGGGGAGGATATAACTATGGCTACACCTTC,TRBV19,18,TRBJ1-2,NA,TRBD1
CAISEGKPGTSGNTIYF,TGTGCCATCAGTGAGGGCAAACCTGGGACCTCTGGAAACACCATATATTTT,TRBV10-3,17,TRBJ1-3,NA,NA
CASSRTGSDTEAFF,TGCGCCAGCAGCCGTACAGGGTCGGACACTGAAGCTTTCTTT,TRBV5-1,14,TRBJ1-1,NA,NA
CASSLNNLYNEQFF,TGTGCCAGCAGCTTGAACAACCTCTACAATGAGCAGTTCTTC,TRBV7-2,14,TRBJ2-1,once,NA
CAWSGVNYGYTF,TGTGCCTGGAGCGGGGTTAACTATGGCTACACCTTC,TRBV30,12,TRBJ1-2,NA,NA
CASSYSGGNTEAFF,TGTGCCAGCAGTTACTCGGGAGGGAACACTGAAGCTTTCTTT,TRBV6-5,14,TRBJ1-1,NA,NA
CASSPFDGANVLTF,TGTGCCAGCAGCCCGTTTGATGGGGCCAACGTCCTGACTTTC,TRBV7-9,14,TRBJ2-6,NA,NA
CASSATGRGSPLHF,TGTGCCAGCAGTGCTACAGGGCGAGGATCACCCCTCCACTTT,TRBV2,14,TRBJ1-6,few,NA
CASSIPGHWYEQYF,TGTGCCAGTAGTATTCCGGGACACTGGTACGAGCAGTACTTC,TRBV19,14,TRBJ2-7,NA,NA
CASWVNMGGNTEAFF,TGTGCCAGCTGGGTCAATATGGGGGGGAACACTGAAGCTTTCTTT,TRBV6-6,15,TRBJ1-1,NA,NA
CATSRDRALGDEQFF,TGTGCCACCAGCAGGGACAGGGCGCTAGGGGATGAGCAGTTCTTC,TRBV15,15,TRBJ2-1,few,TRBD1
CASSLRGGGAFSYEQYF,TGTGCCAGCAGCCTCCGTGGTGGGGGGGCCTTCTCCTACGAGCAGTACTTC,TRBV11-2,17,TRBJ2-7,few,NA
CASSLVQGNSPLHF,TGTGCCAGCAGCTTAGTGCAGGGGAATTCACCCCTCCACTTT,TRBV7-9,14,TRBJ1-6,NA,NA
CASSASNTEAFF,TGTGCCAGCAGTGCATCAAACACTGAAGCTTTCTTT,TRBV2,12,TRBJ1-1,few,NA
CSVEIGVGETQYF,TGCAGCGTTGAAATAGGGGTCGGAGAGACCCAGTACTTC,TRBV29-1,13,TRBJ2-5,NA,NA
CATSRDRNQPQHF,TGTGCCACCAGCAGAGATCGCAATCAGCCCCAGCATTTT,TRBV15,13,TRBJ1-5,NA,NA
CASSYSSVTGNNEQFF,TGTGCCAGCAGTTACTCGAGTGTGACAGGGAACAATGAGCAGTTCTTC,TRBV6-5,16,TRBJ2-1,NA,TRBD1
CASSLDLGGGTDTQYF,TGTGCCAGCAGCTTAGATTTGGGAGGAGGCACAGATACGCAGTATTTT,TRBV7-9,16,TRBJ2-3,once,NA
CASSLGGVNEQFF,TGTGCCAGCAGCTTAGGAGGGGTCAATGAGCAGTTCTTC,TRBV7-2,13,TRBJ2-1,NA,NA
CASSNTGLYNEQFF,TGCGCCAGCAGTAATACGGGACTCTACAATGAGCAGTTCTTC,TRBV5-1,14,TRBJ2-1,NA,NA
CASSRDGLGNQPQHF,TGTGCCAGTAGTAGAGATGGGCTGGGCAATCAGCCCCAGCATTTT,TRBV19,15,TRBJ1-5,once,NA
CASTLGLASYEQYF,TGTGCCAGCACCTTGGGACTAGCGTCGTACGAACAGTACTTC,TRBV2,14,TRBJ2-7,NA,TRBD2
CASSLGWGNTEAFF,TGTGCCAGCAGCTTAGGTTGGGGCAACACTGAAGCTTTCTTT,TRBV7-9,14,TRBJ1-1,medium-sized,NA
CASSPEDRSTSTDTQYF,TGTGCCAGCTCACCAGAAGACAGGTCGACTAGCACAGATACGCAGTATTTT,TRBV18,17,TRBJ2-3,NA,NA
CASSSRRLGSGNTIYF,TGTGCCAGCAGCTCAAGACGATTGGGGTCTGGAAACACCATATATTTT,TRBV11-1,16,TRBJ1-3,NA,NA
CASSPQGIDGYTF,TGTGCCAGCTCACCACAGGGAATCGATGGCTACACCTTC,TRBV18,13,TRBJ1-2,NA,NA
CASSLVEGWNEKLFF,TGTGCCAGCAGCTTGGTTGAGGGATGGAATGAAAAACTGTTTTTT,TRBV5-8,15,TRBJ1-4,NA,NA
CASMGGRRGTEAFF,TGTGCCAGCATGGGGGGACGCCGAGGCACTGAAGCTTTCTTT,TRBV2,14,TRBJ1-1,NA,NA
CASSQDRTRRANEKLFF,TGCGCCAGCAGCCAAGATCGGACCCGGCGGGCTAATGAAAAACTGTTTTTT,TRBV4-1,17,TRBJ1-4,NA,NA
CASSQGQSGYTF,TGTGCCAGCTCCCAGGGCCAATCTGGCTACACCTTC,TRBV5-6,12,TRBJ1-2,few,NA
CASSFTGGNHEQYF,TGCGCCAGCAGCTTTACAGGGGGCAACCACGAGCAGTACTTC,TRBV5-1,14,TRBJ2-7,NA,TRBD1
CASSVVTSGANVLTF,TGTGCCAGCAGCGTCGTAACCTCTGGGGCCAACGTCCTGACTTTC,TRBV11-1,15,TRBJ2-6,NA,NA
CASETLRGAGGYTF,TGTGCCAGCGAAACGCTTCGGGGGGCGGGAGGCTACACCTTC,TRBV2,14,TRBJ1-2,NA,NA
CASSPSGGPPYNEQFF,TGTGCCAGCAGCCCGAGCGGGGGGCCCCCCTACAATGAGCAGTTCTTC,TRBV5-6,16,TRBJ2-1,NA,TRBD2
CASSTSPTGYGYTF,TGTGCCAGTAGTACCTCTCCGACAGGTTATGGCTACACCTTC,TRBV19,14,TRBJ1-2,NA,NA
CASSILTGDTGELFF,TGTGCCAGTAGTATACTTACAGGGGACACCGGGGAGCTGTTTTTT,TRBV19,15,TRBJ2-2,NA,TRBD1
CASWDSYNEQFF,TGTGCCAGTTGGGACTCCTACAATGAGCAGTTCTTC,TRBV6-6,12,TRBJ2-1,NA,NA
CASSPAGRDTQYF,TGCGCCAGCAGCCCTGCGGGCCGCGATACGCAGTATTTT,TRBV4-1,13,TRBJ2-3,NA,NA
CASERDRGAEAFF,TGTGCCAGCGAGAGGGACAGGGGAGCTGAAGCTTTCTTT,TRBV6-1,13,TRBJ1-1,few,TRBD1
CASSPNSGNEKLFF,TGTGCCAGCAGCCCAAATAGTGGTAATGAAAAACTGTTTTTT,TRBV7-9,14,TRBJ1-4,NA,NA